This T cell receptor beta chain was recorded in a study of tumor and adjacent non-tumor tissue in lung cancer. In germline, CDR1 is SNHLY, CDR2 FYNNEI. The CDR3 is 14 residues long. For this clonotype: One end of the junction varies from germline; a read error may be responsible.

A modified ARM-PCR protocol with three rounds of nested PCR amplified TCRbeta. Each CDR3 protein is one row after TCRdb ran MiXCR on the multiplex PCR reads. The table lists tens of thousands of distinct CDR3 sequences, about 70% of them singletons. This sample's RNA came from whole unsorted tissue. Distant lung tissue was collected more than 3 cm away from the tumor edge. The TCR sequence derives from a woman in her fifties or sixties with non-small cell lung cancer. The sequencing sample was made of distant non-tumor lung tissue. V and J are TRBV2 and TRBJ1-5; the D is unclear. CDR3 amino acids: CVSTESPNGQPQHF. DNA of the CDR3: TGTGTCAGCACCGAATCCCCCAACGGTCAGCCCCAGCATTTT.